This TCR beta chain is from a study of T cells in Graves' hyperthyroidism and ophthalmopathy. Study conclusions and caveats: A 13 V-J signature model discriminated ophthalmopathy versus stable hyperthyroidism. The model identified upcoming ophthalmopathy a median around 7.1 months ahead of onset.

This clonotype showed up just a few times. As yet, its antigen is unknown. Disease duration under 2 months; hyperthyroidism patients were aged 18 to 65. Amplification of TCR beta CDR3 regions used RNA as the template. A set of HTBI primers served as the primers for a first-round RT-PCR of the TCR CDR3. TCRdb reprocessed the multiplex PCR reads with MiXCR, giving one entry per CDR3 protein. This table has about 200,000 distinct CDR3 sequences, approximately 20% appearing once. The TCR sequence derives from a man aged 35 to 55 with Graves' hyperthyroidism. The sample consisted of blood.

The CDR3 spells CASSNRNTGELFF. The CDR3 DNA follows: TGTGCCAGCAGTAACAGGAACACCGGGGAGCTGTTTTTT. V and J are TRBV12-3 or TRBV12-4 and TRBJ2-2; D call uncertain. The CDR3 consists of 13 residues. Between the trimmed V and J ends, which lost 5 bases and 1 base, there was a span of 5 bases.